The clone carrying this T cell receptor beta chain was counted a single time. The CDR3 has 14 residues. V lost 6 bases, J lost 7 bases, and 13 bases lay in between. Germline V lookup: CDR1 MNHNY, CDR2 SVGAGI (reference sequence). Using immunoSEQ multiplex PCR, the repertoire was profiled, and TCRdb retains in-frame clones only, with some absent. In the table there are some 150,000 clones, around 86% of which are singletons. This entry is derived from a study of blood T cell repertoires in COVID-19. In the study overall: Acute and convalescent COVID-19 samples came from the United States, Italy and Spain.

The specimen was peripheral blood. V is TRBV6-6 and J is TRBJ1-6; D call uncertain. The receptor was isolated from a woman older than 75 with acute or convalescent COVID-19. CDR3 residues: CASSPLGENSPLHF. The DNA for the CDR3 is TGTGCCAGCAGCCCTTTAGGAGAAAATTCACCCCTCCACTTT.